This T cell receptor (beta chain) was sequenced for a study of blood T cells in healthy people across ages. V dropped 9 bases and J dropped 0 bases, with 12 bases sitting between them. Germline V gene sequence: CDR1 SGHTA, CDR2 FQGNSA. This CDR3 region has 14 residues. Combining a sample-barcoded 5' primer with a J-beta primer mix, a second PCR ran for roughly 7 to 11 cycles. Every single cDNA molecule received a tag from a template-switch adaptor with 12 random nucleotides. MiXCR, run by TCRdb on the 5' RACE reads, gives a single entry per CDR3 protein. This sample has hundreds of thousands of distinct CDR3 sequences, with roughly 26% found just once.

The clonotype originates from an elderly woman in good health. The sequencing input was blood. The V call is TRBV7-2, the J call TRBJ1-5, with D unresolved. This CDR3 reads CASSTLYSNQPQHF. CDR3 in DNA: TGTGCCAGTTCAACATTGTATAGCAATCAGCCCCAGCATTTT.